This T cell receptor beta chain comes out of a study of OX40 agonist ivuxolimab in advanced cancers. Using immunoSEQ multiplex PCR, the repertoire was profiled, and TCRdb retains in-frame clones only, with some absent. The sample has tens of thousands of clones, 81% seen once. Germline loops: CDR1 SNHLY, CDR2 FYNNEI. The junction had 9 bases not matched to a gene; V was cut back by 2 bases and J by 8 bases. This CDR3 contains 15 residues. This TCR was recovered from an adult with an advanced solid tumor such as melanoma, head and neck, liver or kidney cancer. Sample: CD4+ or CD8+ T cells sorted from blood, taken in a trial of the OX40 agonist ivuxolimab. The chain couples TRBV2 to TRBJ2-1, with 7 bases fitting TRBD1. The CDR3 region has the DNA TGTGCCAGCAGTGAAAACCGGGACAGCCCTTATGAGCAGTTCTTC. Amino acids: CASSENRDSPYEQFF.